This T cell receptor beta chain was captured in a study of blood T cells in healthy people across ages. This clonotype appeared a few times. CDR1 SGHVS and CDR2 FNYEAQ come from the germline V gene. The CDR3 runs 17 residues. With 5 bases removed from V and 3 bases from J, the gap between germline ends came to 22 bases. For the second PCR, which ran for roughly 6 to 12 cycles, a sample-barcoded 5' primer and a J-beta primer mix were used. TCRdb re-called the 5' RACE reads through MiXCR, storing one row per CDR3 protein. The table has about 1 million distinct CDR3 sequences, approximately 26% seen once. This sample was shared with a second study, whose subject was T cells of mothers and their children.

The sequence derives from a girl aged 2 to 9 in good health. Sample: blood. This chain links TRBV7-6 with TRBJ1-1; D might be TRBD1 (6 bases). In DNA, the CDR3 is TGTGCCAGCAGCGAAATACAGGGAATGGATACGGACACTGAAGCTTTCTTT. Residues: CASSEIQGMDTDTEAFF.